The rows below give T cell receptor beta chains drawn from one sample of a study of blood T cell repertoires in COVID-19. Generated by immunoSEQ multiplex PCR, the TCRdb table keeps only in-frame clones and is missing some. This repertoire shows over 200,000 clones, approximately 82% found once; its top ten account for about 2%. The sequencing sample was made of peripheral blood. The origin of the receptors is a man in his forties or fifties who had recovered from COVID-19. Each CDR3 is given with its conserved first and last residue. Fields, in order: J gene, V gene, D gene, clone size, CDR3 DNA, CDR3 protein. A D gene is named only where the DNA matches it firmly. Only part of the rows carry a size: once, few, many, or a class if the clone is expanded.

>TRBJ2-3|TRBV7-2|NA|few
TGTGCCAGCAGCTTAGACGGAGGCTCCACAGATACGCAGTATTTT
CASSLDGGSTDTQYF
>TRBJ2-3|TRBV27|TRBD2|NA
TGTGCCAGCAGTCTTACCGGGAGGTTACATACGCAGTATTTT
CASSLTGRLHTQYF
>TRBJ1-3|TRBV5-1|NA|NA
TGCGCCAGCAGCTGGGGGGAGTCGGGGACCCGTGGAAACACCATATATTTT
CASSWGESGTRGNTIYF
>TRBJ2-3|TRBV10-3|NA|NA
TGTGCCATCTCTCGGGACACGATAGGATACAGCACAGATACGCAGTATTTT
CAISRDTIGYSTDTQYF
>TRBJ1-1|TRBV24-1|NA|once
TGTGCCACCAGAGCACAGGGACACACTGAAGCTTTCTTT
CATRAQGHTEAFF
>TRBJ2-1|TRBV30|NA|once
TGTGCCTGGAGTGACACGGGCTCCTACAATGAGCAGTTCTTC
CAWSDTGSYNEQFF
>TRBJ2-7|TRBV5-1|TRBD2|NA
TGCGCCAGCAGCTTGACGGGCCAGCGGGAAGGCGAGCAGTACTTC
CASSLTGQREGEQYF
>TRBJ2-7|TRBV18|NA|few
TGTGCCAGCTCACGGACAGACTCCTACGAGCAGTACTTC
CASSRTDSYEQYF
>TRBJ1-2|TRBV5-6|TRBD1|NA
TGTGCCAGCAGCCCGGGACAGAACTATGGCTACACCTTC
CASSPGQNYGYTF
>TRBJ1-1|TRBV7-2|NA|NA
TGTGCCAGCAGCTTAAGAACAGCCGAAGCTTTCTTT
CASSLRTAEAFF
>TRBJ2-7|TRBV19|TRBD2|once
TGTGCCAGTACCCCGAGGGCGGGAGGAAGCTACGAGCAGTACTTC
CASTPRAGGSYEQYF
>TRBJ1-5|TRBV15|TRBD1|NA
TGTGCCACCAGCAGGTGGACAGGGAATCCCCATAGCAATCAGCCCCAGCATTTT
CATSRWTGNPHSNQPQHF
>TRBJ1-5|TRBV6-1|TRBD1|NA
TGTGCCAGCAGTGGACAGGGTTTCGGGAATCAGCCCCAGCATTTT
CASSGQGFGNQPQHF
>TRBJ1-2|TRBV9|TRBD1|NA
TGTGCCAGCAGCGTAGGACAGGGAACGACTGGCTACACCTTC
CASSVGQGTTGYTF
>TRBJ2-2|TRBV27|TRBD1|once
TGTGCCAGCAGTCGACAGGGGAATGGCGGGGAGCTGTTTTTT
CASSRQGNGGELFF
>TRBJ2-3|TRBV6-5|NA|NA
TGTGCCAGCAGTTACGATCCTAGCGAGGGGACAGATACGCAGTATTTT
CASSYDPSEGTDTQYF
>TRBJ2-7|TRBV4-3|TRBD2|NA
TGCGCCAGCAGCCAAGATGAGGGGCTAGCGGGAGCCCCAGGGGTTTACGAGCAGTACTTC
CASSQDEGLAGAPGVYEQYF
>TRBJ1-2|TRBV6-2/TRBV6-3|NA|NA
TGTGCCAGCAGTTACTCTTCAACAGGGAATACTGGCTACACCTTC
CASSYSSTGNTGYTF
>TRBJ2-1|TRBV7-2|NA|NA
TGTGCCAGCAGCTCAGGACAGAATCGTAGGTACAATGAGCAGTTCTTC
CASSSGQNRRYNEQFF
>TRBJ1-1|TRBV6-5|NA|NA
TGTGCCAGCTCACCCGGGCGGGGTACTGAAGCTTTCTTT
CASSPGRGTEAFF
>TRBJ1-2|TRBV29-1|TRBD1|NA
TGCAGCGTTGATATTAGCGGAGGACAGGCCAGAGGCGGCTACACCTTC
CSVDISGGQARGGYTF
>TRBJ2-2|TRBV19|TRBD2|NA
TGTGCCAGTCGGACTAGCAGCGCGAACACCGGGGAGCTGTTTTTT
CASRTSSANTGELFF
>TRBJ2-3|TRBV4-1|TRBD2|NA
TGCGCCAGCAAGTCGGGAGGTACGCAGTATTTT
CASKSGGTQYF
>TRBJ1-6|TRBV11-3|TRBD1|once
TGTGCCAGCAGCTTTTTTCAGTCGCTACAGGGGAATTCACCCCTCCACTTT
CASSFFQSLQGNSPLHF
>TRBJ1-1|TRBV6-6|TRBD1|NA
TGTGCCAGCAATTTAAGGGGGCAGGGGACTGAAGCTTTCTTT
CASNLRGQGTEAFF
>TRBJ1-5|TRBV2|NA|once
TGTGCCAGCAGTGCAGGGAGCAATCAGCCCCAGCATTTT
CASSAGSNQPQHF
>TRBJ2-1|TRBV27|NA|NA
TGTGCCAGCAGTTTATCCTGGGACTTAGACAATGAGCAGTTCTTC
CASSLSWDLDNEQFF
>TRBJ2-5|TRBV5-1|TRBD1|NA
TGCGCCAGCAGCGGGTACAGGGGGGAGACCCAGTACTTC
CASSGYRGETQYF
>TRBJ1-5|TRBV2|NA|few
TGTGCCAGCAGTGAGGGCCCAGCTCTACATTTT
CASSEGPALHF